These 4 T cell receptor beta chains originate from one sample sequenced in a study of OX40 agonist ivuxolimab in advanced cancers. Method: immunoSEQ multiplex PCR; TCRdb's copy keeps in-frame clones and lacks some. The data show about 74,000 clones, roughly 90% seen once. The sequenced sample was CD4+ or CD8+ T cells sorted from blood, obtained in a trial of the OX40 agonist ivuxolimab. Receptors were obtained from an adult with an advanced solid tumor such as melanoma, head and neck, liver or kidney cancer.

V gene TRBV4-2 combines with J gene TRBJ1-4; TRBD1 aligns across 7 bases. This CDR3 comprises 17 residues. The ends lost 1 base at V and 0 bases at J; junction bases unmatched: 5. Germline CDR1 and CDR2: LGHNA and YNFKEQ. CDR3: CASSQGQGPSTNEKLFF. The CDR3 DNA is TGTGCCAGCAGCCAAGGACAGGGTCCCTCAACTAATGAAAAACTGTTTTTT.

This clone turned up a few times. The CDR3 bases are TGTGCCAGTAGTAAGGCAGAGAACACTGAAGCTTTCTTT. Translated: CASSKAENTEAFF. The chain recombines TRBV19 with TRBJ1-1; no clear D. Germline V CDR1 and CDR2: LNHDA, SQIVND (reference sequence). With 4 bases removed from V and 1 base from J, the gap between germline ends came to 7 bases. The CDR3 spans 13 residues. Looking up the rest from reference TRBV19 and TRBJ1-1 gives the full variable domain: DGGITQSPKYLFRKEGQNVTLSCEQNLNHDAMYWYRQDPGQGLRLIYYSQIVNDFQKGDIAEGYSVSREKKESFPLTVTSAQKNPTAFYLCASSKAENTEAFFGQGTRLTVV.

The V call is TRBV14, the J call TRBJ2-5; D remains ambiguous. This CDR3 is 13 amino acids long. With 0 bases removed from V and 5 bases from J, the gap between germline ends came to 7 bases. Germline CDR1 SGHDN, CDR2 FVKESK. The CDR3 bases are TGTGCCAGCAGCCAAGACGGCATTGAGACCCAGTACTTC. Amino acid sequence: CASSQDGIETQYF.

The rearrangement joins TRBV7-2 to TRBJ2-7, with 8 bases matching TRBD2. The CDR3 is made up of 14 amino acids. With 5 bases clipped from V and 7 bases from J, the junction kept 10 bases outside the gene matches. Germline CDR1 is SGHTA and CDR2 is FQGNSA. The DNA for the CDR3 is TGTGCCAGCAGCCAGGGACTAGGGGTAAAAGAGCAGTACTTC. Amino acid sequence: CASSQGLGVKEQYF.